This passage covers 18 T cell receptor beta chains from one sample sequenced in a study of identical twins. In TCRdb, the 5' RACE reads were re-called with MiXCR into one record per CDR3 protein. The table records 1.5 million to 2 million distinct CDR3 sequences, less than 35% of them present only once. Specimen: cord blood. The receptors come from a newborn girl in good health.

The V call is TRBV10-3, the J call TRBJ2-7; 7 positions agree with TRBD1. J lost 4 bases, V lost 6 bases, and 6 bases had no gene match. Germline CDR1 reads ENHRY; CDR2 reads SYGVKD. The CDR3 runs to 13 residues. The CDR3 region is CAISNRQGYEQYF. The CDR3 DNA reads TGTGCCATCAGCAACCGACAGGGTTACGAGCAGTACTTC.

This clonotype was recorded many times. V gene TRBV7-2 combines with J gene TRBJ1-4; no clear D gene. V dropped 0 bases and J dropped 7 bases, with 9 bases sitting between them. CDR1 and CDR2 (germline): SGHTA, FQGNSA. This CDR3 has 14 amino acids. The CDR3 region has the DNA TGTGCCAGCAGCTTAGCGGGCGCGGGTGAAAAACTGTTTTTT. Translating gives CASSLAGAGEKLFF.

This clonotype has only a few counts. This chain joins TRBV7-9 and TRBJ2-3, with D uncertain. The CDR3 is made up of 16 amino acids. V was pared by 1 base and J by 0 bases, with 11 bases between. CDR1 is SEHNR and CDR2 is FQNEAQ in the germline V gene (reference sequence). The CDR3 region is CASSLGAAHSTDTQYF. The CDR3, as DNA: TGTGCCAGCAGCTTAGGGGCAGCCCATAGCACAGATACGCAGTATTTT. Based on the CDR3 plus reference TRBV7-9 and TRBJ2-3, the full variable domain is DTGVSQNPRHKITKRGQNVTFRCDPISEHNRLYWYRQTLGQGPEFLTYFQNEAQLEKSRLLSDRFSAERPKGSFSTLEIQRTEQGDSAMYLCASSLGAAHSTDTQYFGPGTRLTVL.

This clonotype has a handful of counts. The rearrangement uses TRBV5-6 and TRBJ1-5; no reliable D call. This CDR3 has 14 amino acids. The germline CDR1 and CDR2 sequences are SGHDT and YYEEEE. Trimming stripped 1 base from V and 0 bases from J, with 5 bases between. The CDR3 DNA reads TGTGCCAGCAGCTTGCTGGATAGCAATCAGCCCCAGCATTTT. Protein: CASSLLDSNQPQHF.

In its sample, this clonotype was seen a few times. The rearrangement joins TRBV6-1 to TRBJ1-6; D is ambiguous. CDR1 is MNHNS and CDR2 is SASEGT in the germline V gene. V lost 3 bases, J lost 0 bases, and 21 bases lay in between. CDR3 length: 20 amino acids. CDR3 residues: CASSEWALSPYTSYNSPLHF. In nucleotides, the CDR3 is TGTGCCAGCAGTGAGTGGGCCTTATCCCCTTACACCTCCTATAATTCACCCCTCCACTTT.

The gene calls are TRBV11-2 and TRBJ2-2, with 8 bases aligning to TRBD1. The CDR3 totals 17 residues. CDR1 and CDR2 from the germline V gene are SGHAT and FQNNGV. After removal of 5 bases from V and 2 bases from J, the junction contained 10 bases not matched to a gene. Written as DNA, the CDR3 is TGTGCCAGCAGCCCTCTTAAGGACAGGGATAACACCGGGGAGCTGTTTTTT. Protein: CASSPLKDRDNTGELFF.

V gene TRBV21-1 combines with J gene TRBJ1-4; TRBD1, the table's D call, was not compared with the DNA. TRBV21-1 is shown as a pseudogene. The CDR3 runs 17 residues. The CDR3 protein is CASSKSLTVRPYEKLFF. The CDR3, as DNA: TGTGCCAGCAGCAAAAGTTTGACAGTGCGGCCTTACGAAAAACTGTTTTTT.

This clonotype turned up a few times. The CDR3 is CASRSGVGYGYTF. The CDR3 DNA sequence: TGTGCCAGCAGATCAGGGGTGGGCTATGGCTACACCTTC. The chain recombines TRBV28 with TRBJ1-2, with D possibly matching TRBD1 (6 bases). This CDR3 spans 13 amino acids. Germline CDR1 and CDR2: MDHEN and SYDVKM. Trimming shortened V by 6 bases and J by 4 bases, and 12 bases separated the two germline ends.

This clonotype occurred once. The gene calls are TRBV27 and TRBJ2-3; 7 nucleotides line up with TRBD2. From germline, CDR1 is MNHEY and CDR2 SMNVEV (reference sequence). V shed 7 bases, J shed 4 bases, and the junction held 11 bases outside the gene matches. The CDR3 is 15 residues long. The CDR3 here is CASIPLGGEADTQYF. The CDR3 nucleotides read TGTGCCAGCATCCCGTTGGGGGGGGAAGCAGATACGCAGTATTTT.

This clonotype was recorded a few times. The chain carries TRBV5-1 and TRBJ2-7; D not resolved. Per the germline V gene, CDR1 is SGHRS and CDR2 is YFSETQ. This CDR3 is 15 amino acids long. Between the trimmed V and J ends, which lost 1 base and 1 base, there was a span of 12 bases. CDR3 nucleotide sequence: TGCGCCAGCAGCTTGAGGTTTTGGGGTTCCTACGAGCAGTACTTC. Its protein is CASSLRFWGSYEQYF. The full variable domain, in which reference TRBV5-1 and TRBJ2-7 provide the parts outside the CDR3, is KAGVTQTPRYLIKTRGQQVTLSCSPISGHRSVSWYQQTPGQGLQFLFEYFSETQRNKGNFPGRFSGRQFSNSRSEMNVSTLELGDSALYLCASSLRFWGSYEQYFGPGTRLTVT.

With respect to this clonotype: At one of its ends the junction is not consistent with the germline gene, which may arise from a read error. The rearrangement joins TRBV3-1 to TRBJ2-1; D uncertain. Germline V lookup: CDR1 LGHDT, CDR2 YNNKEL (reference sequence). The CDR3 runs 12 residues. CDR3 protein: CASSPYSNERFF. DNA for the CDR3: TGTGCCAGCAGTCCTTACTCCAATGAGCGGTTCTTC.

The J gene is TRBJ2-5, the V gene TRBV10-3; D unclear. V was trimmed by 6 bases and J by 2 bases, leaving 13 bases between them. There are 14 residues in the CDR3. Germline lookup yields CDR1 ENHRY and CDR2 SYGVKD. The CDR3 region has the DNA TGTGCCATCAGCTACGACATTGGACAAGAGACCCAGTACTTC. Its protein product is CAISYDIGQETQYF.

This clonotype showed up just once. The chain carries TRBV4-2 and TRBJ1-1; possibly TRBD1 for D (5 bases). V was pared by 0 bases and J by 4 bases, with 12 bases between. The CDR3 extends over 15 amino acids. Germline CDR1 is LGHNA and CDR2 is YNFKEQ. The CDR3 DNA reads TGTGCCAGCAGCCAAGATTATGGGGCGAGCACTGAAGCTTTCTTT. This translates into CASSQDYGASTEAFF.

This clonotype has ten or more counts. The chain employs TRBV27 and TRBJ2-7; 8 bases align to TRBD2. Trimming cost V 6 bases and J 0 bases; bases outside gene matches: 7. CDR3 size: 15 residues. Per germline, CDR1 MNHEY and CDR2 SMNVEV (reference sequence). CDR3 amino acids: CASSPGLAVSYEQYF. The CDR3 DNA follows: TGTGCCAGCAGCCCCGGACTAGCCGTCTCCTACGAGCAGTACTTC.

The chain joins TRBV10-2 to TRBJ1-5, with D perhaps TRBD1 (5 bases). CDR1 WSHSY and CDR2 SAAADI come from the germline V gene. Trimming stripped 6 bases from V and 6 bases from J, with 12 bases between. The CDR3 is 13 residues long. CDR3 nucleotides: TGCGCCAGCAGAACAGGCTCGGGTCAGCCCCAGCATTTT. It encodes CASRTGSGQPQHF.

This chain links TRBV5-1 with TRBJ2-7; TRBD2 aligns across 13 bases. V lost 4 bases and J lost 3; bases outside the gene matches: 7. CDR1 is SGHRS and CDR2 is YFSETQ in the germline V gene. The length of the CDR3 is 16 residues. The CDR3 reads CASSPGTSGIIYEQYF. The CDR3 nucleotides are TGCGCCAGCAGCCCTGGGACTAGCGGGATAATCTACGAGCAGTACTTC.

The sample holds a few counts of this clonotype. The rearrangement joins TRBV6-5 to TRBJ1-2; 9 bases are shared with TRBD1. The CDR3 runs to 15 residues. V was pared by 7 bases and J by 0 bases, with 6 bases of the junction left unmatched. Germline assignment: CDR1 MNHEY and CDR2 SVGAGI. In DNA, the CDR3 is TGTGCCAGCAAGGGGGGACAGGGCGCTAACTATGGCTACACCTTC. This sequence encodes CASKGGQGANYGYTF.

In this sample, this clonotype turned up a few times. The DNA of the CDR3 is TGTGCCAGCAGCCAACGAACTAGCACCGGGGAGCTGTTTTTT. Protein sequence: CASSQRTSTGELFF. This chain connects TRBV4-2 to TRBJ2-2; possibly TRBD2 for D (5 bases). The ends were cut back, 2 bases at V and 4 bases at J, with 8 bases in the middle. The CDR3 contains 14 residues. CDR1 is LGHNA, CDR2 YNFKEQ, per germline.